These 9 T cell receptor beta chains share one sample of origin, sequenced in a study of cytotoxic CD8 clonotypes in ibrutinib-treated CLL. Here immunoSEQ multiplex PCR was the method, and the copy in TCRdb shows in-frame clones only, minus some. The data contain around 330,000 clones, 67% of them singletons. The source material was PBMCs, sampled after 36 months of ibrutinib treatment. The receptors were gathered from a human donor with chronic lymphocytic leukemia.

This clone was seen more than once but under ten times. The chain carries TRBV11-2 and TRBJ2-3, with D tentatively TRBD1 or TRBD2 (6 bases each). The length of the CDR3 is 15 residues. V gave up 3 bases and J gave up 5 bases, with 15 bases separating them. Germline CDR1 reads SGHAT; CDR2 reads FQNNGV. In DNA, the CDR3 is TGTGCCAGCAGCTTGATCGGGGGCCTTATAGATACGCAGTATTTT. It specifies CASSLIGGLIDTQYF.

The genes are TRBV7-7 and TRBJ2-7; D not resolved. The CDR3 totals 16 residues. Trimming shortened V by 1 base and J by 3 bases, and 16 bases separated the two germline ends. The germline V gene has CDR1 SSHAT and CDR2 FNYEAQ (reference sequence). This CDR3 reads CASSLESIGKNYEQYF. The CDR3 DNA follows: TGTGCCAGCAGCTTAGAAAGTATCGGAAAGAACTACGAGCAGTACTTC. Full variable domain (remainder filled in from reference TRBV7-7 and TRBJ2-7): GAGVSQSPRYKVTKRGQDVTLRCDPISSHATLYWYQQALGQGPEFLTYFNYEAQPDKSGLPSDRFSAERPEGSISTLTIQRTEQRDSAMYRCASSLESIGKNYEQYFGPGTRLTVT.

This clone was seen a single time. This chain uses TRBV4-2 with TRBJ2-7, with D hard to call. This CDR3 region has 17 residues. Trimming left V 0 bases short and J 0 bases short, with 15 bases between. The germline CDR1 and CDR2 sequences are LGHNA and YNFKEQ. The CDR3 here is CASSQDQGGRSSYEQYF. The CDR3 region has the DNA TGTGCCAGCAGCCAAGATCAAGGCGGACGGAGCTCCTACGAGCAGTACTTC.

A note on this clone: Different DNA sequences within this sample yield the same CDR3. This rearrangement joins TRBV5-6 to TRBJ2-7, with D uncertain. Germline-derived CDR1 and CDR2 are SGHDT and YYEEEE. V lost 2 bases and J lost 0, with 0 bases in between. The length of the CDR3 is 11 residues. Written as DNA, the CDR3 is TGTGCCAGCAGCTTCTCCTACGAGCAGTACTTC. Its protein is CASSFSYEQYF.

The chain has TRBV13 and TRBJ2-1; D is possibly TRBD2 (6 bases). CDR3 length: 11 amino acids. Trimming pared 4 bases from V and 9 bases from J, leaving 7 bases between. Germline V gives CDR1 PRHDT, CDR2 FYEKMQ (reference sequence). The CDR3 protein is CASSSSVEQFF. CDR3 nucleotide sequence: TGTGCCAGCAGCTCTAGCGTTGAGCAGTTCTTC.

V usage is TRBV27 and J usage is TRBJ1-1; 7 bases are shared with TRBD1. The CDR3 is 13 residues long. The trim removed 3 bases at V and 6 bases at J, leaving 4 bases unmatched. Looked up from germline, CDR1 is MNHEY and CDR2 is SMNVEV (reference sequence). The CDR3 loop reads CASSLAQGAEAFF. The CDR3 region has the DNA TGTGCCAGCAGTTTGGCTCAGGGGGCTGAAGCTTTCTTT.

This chain links TRBV14 with TRBJ2-6, with D tentatively TRBD1 or TRBD2 (5 bases each). V lost 3 bases to trimming and J lost 2 bases, with 11 bases between them. From germline, CDR1 is SGHDN and CDR2 FVKESK. The CDR3 runs to 16 residues. CDR3 sequence reads: CASSQRGATGANVLTF. In nucleotides, the CDR3 is TGTGCCAGCAGCCAGAGGGGTGCGACTGGGGCCAACGTCCTGACTTTC. The complete variable domain, with remaining parts taken from reference TRBV14 and TRBJ2-6, reads EAGVTQFPSHSVIEKGQTVTLRCDPISGHDNLYWYRRVMGKEIKFLLHFVKESKQDESGMPNNRFLAERTGGTYSTLKVQPAELEDSGVYFCASSQRGATGANVLTFGAGSRLTVL.

The sample holds a few counts of this clone. The genes are TRBV14 and TRBJ2-3; possibly TRBD1 for D (6 bases). Germline V gene sequence: CDR1 SGHDN, CDR2 FVKESK. CDR3 length: 17 residues. V lost 1 base and J lost 4, with 18 bases in between. DNA of the CDR3: TGTGCCAGCAGCCAAGGATGGGGGCGTGAAAGGCCAGATACGCAGTATTTT. The encoded protein is CASSQGWGRERPDTQYF.

This chain joins TRBV7-2 and TRBJ2-6; TRBD2 might be the D (5 bases). V shed 2 bases and J shed 4 bases, with 15 bases lying between them. Germline CDR1 and CDR2: SGHTA and FQGNSA. CDR3 size: 17 residues. CDR3 DNA sequence: TGTGCCAGCAGCTTAAGTTTAGGACGAGGGGGGGCCAACGTCCTGACTTTC. Its translation is CASSLSLGRGGANVLTF.